This T cell receptor (beta chain) emerged from a study of blood T cell repertoires in COVID-19. Study information: PBMCs, B-cell-depleted T cells, or T cells were the source of the cDNA or gDNA that made up the material.

Source study methods: The authors estimated nucleated cell counts from reference gene primer amplification. Method: immunoSEQ multiplex PCR; TCRdb's copy keeps in-frame clones and lacks some. The V and J calls and clone size are taken from that table; D and trimming were inferred from the DNA. The sample consists of fewer than 300,000 clones, 90% to 95% of them appearing once. This CDR3 is built from 19 residues. V was clipped by 0 bases and J by 4 bases; unmatched bases: 14. CDR1 and CDR2 (germline): SGHTA, FQGNSA. The TCR sequence derives from a woman aged 25 to 39 with COVID-19, enrolled during active disease. Sequenced sample: peripheral blood. The V gene is TRBV7-2, the J gene TRBJ1-2, with 10 bases aligning to TRBD1. CDR3 sequence reads: CASSLAIRDRGGAGYGYTF. The CDR3 nucleotides read TGTGCCAGCAGCTTAGCTATCCGGGACAGGGGAGGGGCTGGCTATGGCTACACCTTC. Drawing the rest from reference TRBV7-2 and TRBJ1-2, the complete variable domain is GAGVSQSPSNKVTEKGKDVELRCDPISGHTALYWYRQSLGQGLEFLIYFQGNSAPDKSGLPSDRFSAERTGGSVSTLTIQRTQQEDSAVYLCASSLAIRDRGGAGYGYTFGSGTRLTVV.